One sample yielded the 8 T cell receptor beta chains listed below, sequenced in a study of T cells in Graves' hyperthyroidism and ophthalmopathy. Researchers amplified the TCR beta CDR3 regions from RNA transcripts. HTBI primers were employed in a first-round RT-PCR of the TCR CDR3. TCRdb re-called the multiplex PCR reads through MiXCR, storing one row per CDR3 protein. The sample records approximately 560,000 distinct CDR3 sequences, 35% to 55% being singletons. Material for sequencing was peripheral blood or thyroid tissue (not recorded which). The receptors come from a woman between 18 and 29 years old with Graves' hyperthyroidism.

This clonotype is a singleton in its sample. This rearrangement joins TRBV10-3 to TRBJ2-7; 12 bases are shared with TRBD1. The CDR3 sequence is 13 residues long. The V gene's germline CDR1 is ENHRY and CDR2 SYGVKD. With V trimmed by 10 bases and J by 6 bases, 7 bases remained unmatched. The CDR3 reads CASGDRGPGEQYF. CDR3 DNA: TGTGCCAGCGGGGACAGGGGGCCGGGCGAGCAGTACTTC.

A remark on this clonotype: Possible read error: a much larger clone is one base away. The chain uses TRBV2 and TRBJ2-5; D remains unclear. Germline lookup yields CDR1 SNHLY and CDR2 FYNNEI. This CDR3 is 11 amino acids long. The CDR3 loop is CAGSLWQTQYF. The CDR3 DNA reads TGTGCCGGCAGCCTCTGGCAGACCCAGTACTTC.

In its sample, this clonotype was seen a few times. V usage is TRBV12-3 or TRBV12-4 and J usage is TRBJ2-2; D is uncertain. CDR3 length: 12 amino acids. CDR3: CATSIVAGELFF. CDR3 sequence (DNA): TGTGCTACTTCTATCGTGGCCGGGGAGCTGTTTTTT.

This clonotype was recorded only once. This chain joins TRBV29-1 and TRBJ2-7; D might be TRBD2 (6 bases). The ends were cut back, 6 bases at V and 0 bases at J, with 12 bases in the middle. CDR1 is SQVTM, CDR2 ANQGSEA, per germline. This CDR3 comprises 13 residues. CDR3: CSVGRENSYEQYF. The CDR3 DNA reads TGCAGCGTAGGGCGGGAAAACTCCTACGAGCAGTACTTC.

V is TRBV2 and J is TRBJ1-3; the D is unclear. CDR1 and CDR2 (germline): SNHLY, FYNNEI. Trimming left V 6 bases short and J 5 bases short, with 11 bases between. This CDR3 comprises 13 residues. Here the CDR3 DNA reads TGTGCCAGCAGCCAGGTCGGGCGAAACACCATATATTTT. This translates into CASSQVGRNTIYF.

The chain joins TRBV10-3 to TRBJ1-5, with D maybe TRBD1 (5 bases). V lost 10 bases to trimming and J lost 6 bases, with 16 bases between them. CDR1 is ENHRY, CDR2 SYGVKD, per germline. This CDR3 has 13 residues. The CDR3 sequence is CASSPPGGQPQHF. CDR3 nucleotides: TGTGCCAGCTCACCGCCGGGGGGTCAGCCCCAGCATTTT.

At least ten counts were recorded for this clonotype. The V and J genes are TRBV2 and TRBJ2-7; the D call may be TRBD1 or TRBD2 (5 bases each). The germline CDR1 and CDR2 sequences are SNHLY and FYNNEI. V was pared by 3 bases and J by 3 bases, with 9 bases between. This CDR3 region has 13 residues. The CDR3 DNA reads TGTGCCAGCAGTGACGAGGGGAACTACGAGCAGTACTTC. Translation: CASSDEGNYEQYF. The full variable domain, with the rest looked up from reference TRBV2 and TRBJ2-7, is EPEVTQTPSHQVTQMGQEVILRCVPISNHLYFYWYRQILGQKVEFLVSFYNNEISEKSEIFDDQFSVERPDGSNFTLKIRSTKLEDSAMYFCASSDEGNYEQYFGPGTRLTVT.

J is TRBJ2-7 and V is TRBV2; 7 bases match TRBD2. V trimming: 1 base; J trimming: 2 bases; junction bases outside the gene matches: 2. Germline loops: CDR1 SNHLY, CDR2 FYNNEI. The CDR3 totals 14 residues. This CDR3 reads CASSEGGGTYEQYF. The CDR3 DNA reads TGTGCCAGCAGTGAAGGGGGAGGGACCTACGAGCAGTACTTC.